This TCR beta chain was captured in a study of blood T cell repertoires in COVID-19. Sequenced by immunoSEQ multiplex PCR; TCRdb stores in-frame clones only, minus some. This sample has about 190,000 clones; approximately 90% occur once, and the top ten carry around 1.1%. As regards this clone: Other DNA sequences in this specimen translate into the identical CDR3.

This CDR3 region has 14 residues. The germline V gene has CDR1 MDHEN and CDR2 SYDVKM. V was cut by 8 bases and J by 2 bases, with 16 bases left in between. Sequencing was carried out using peripheral blood. The clonotype comes from a man under 40 with acute or convalescent COVID-19. The V call is TRBV28, the J call TRBJ2-7, with D tentatively TRBD1 (6 bases). CDR3 in amino acids: CASSLQGGPYEQYF. The CDR3 DNA reads as TGTGCCAGCTCACTACAGGGTGGGCCCTACGAGCAGTACTTC.